This entry describes one T cell receptor (beta chain). The CDR3 length is 15 residues. In germline, CDR1 is SEHNR, CDR2 FQNEAQ (reference sequence). The V gene lost 2 bases and the J gene lost 2 bases, with 10 bases spanning the gap. The data belong to a study of T-cell memory formation after mild COVID-19. Across the whole study: Clusters were largely donor specific.

A single record per CDR3 protein comes from TCRdb applying MiXCR to the 5' RACE reads. The data show 200,000 to 250,000 distinct CDR3 sequences, around 27% seen once. The sequenced material came from PBMCs or a T cell subset sorted from them (not recorded which). V and J are TRBV7-9 and TRBJ2-1; D gene ambiguous. This TCR was recovered from an adult woman who had mild COVID-19 (a few samples of this study predate the infection). Cell type and time point are not known. The CDR3 DNA reads TGTGCCAGCAGCTTACCGAAGGGTGCCTACAATGAGCAGTTCTTC. This gives the protein CASSLPKGAYNEQFF.